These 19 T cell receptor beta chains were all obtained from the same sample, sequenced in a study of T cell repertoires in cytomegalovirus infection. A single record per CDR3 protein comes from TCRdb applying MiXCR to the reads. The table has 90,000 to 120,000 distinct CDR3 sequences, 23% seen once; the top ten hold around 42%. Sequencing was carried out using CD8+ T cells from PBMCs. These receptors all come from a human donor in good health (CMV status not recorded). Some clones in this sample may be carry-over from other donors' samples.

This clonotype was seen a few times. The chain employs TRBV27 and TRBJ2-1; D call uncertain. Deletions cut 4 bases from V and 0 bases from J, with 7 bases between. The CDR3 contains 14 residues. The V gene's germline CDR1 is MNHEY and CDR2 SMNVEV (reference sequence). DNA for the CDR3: TGTGCCAGCAGTTCAATTAGCTCCTACAATGAGCAGTTCTTC. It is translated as CASSSISSYNEQFF.

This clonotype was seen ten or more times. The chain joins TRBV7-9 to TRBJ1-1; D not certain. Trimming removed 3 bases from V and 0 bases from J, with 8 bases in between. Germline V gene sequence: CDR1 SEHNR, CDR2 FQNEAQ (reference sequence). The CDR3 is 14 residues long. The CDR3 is CASSFSDLNTEAFF. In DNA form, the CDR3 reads TGTGCCAGCAGCTTTTCTGATTTGAACACTGAAGCTTTCTTT.

CDR3 region: CASSQDLDTNYGYTF. The CDR3 DNA reads as TGTGCCAGCAGCCAAGACTTGGACACTAACTATGGCTACACCTTC. The genes are TRBV3-1 and TRBJ1-2; possibly TRBD1 for D (5 bases). The CDR3 spans 15 residues. Trimming took 0 bases from V and 0 from J, leaving 8 bases between them. Looked up from germline, CDR1 is LGHDT and CDR2 is YNNKEL (reference sequence).

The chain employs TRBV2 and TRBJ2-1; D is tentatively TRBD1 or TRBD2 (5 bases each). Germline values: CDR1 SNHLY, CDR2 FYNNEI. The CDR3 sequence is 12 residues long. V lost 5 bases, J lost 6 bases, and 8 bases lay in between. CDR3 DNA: TGTGCCAGCAGTTGGGGGTTCAATGAGCAGTTCTTC. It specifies CASSWGFNEQFF.

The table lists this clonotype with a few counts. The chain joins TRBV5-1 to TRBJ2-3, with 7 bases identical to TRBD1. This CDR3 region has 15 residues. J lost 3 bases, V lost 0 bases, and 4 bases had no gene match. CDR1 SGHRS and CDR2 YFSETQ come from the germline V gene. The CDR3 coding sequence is TGCGCCAGCAGCTTGGAGGGGGCGATAACAGATACGCAGTATTTT. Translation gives CASSLEGAITDTQYF.

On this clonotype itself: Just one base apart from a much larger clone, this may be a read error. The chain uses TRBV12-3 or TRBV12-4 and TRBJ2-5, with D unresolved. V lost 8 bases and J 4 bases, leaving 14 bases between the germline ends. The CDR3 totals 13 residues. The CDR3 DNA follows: TGTGCCAGCCGTTGGAGTCCTAGAGAGACCCAGTACTTC. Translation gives CASRWSPRETQYF.

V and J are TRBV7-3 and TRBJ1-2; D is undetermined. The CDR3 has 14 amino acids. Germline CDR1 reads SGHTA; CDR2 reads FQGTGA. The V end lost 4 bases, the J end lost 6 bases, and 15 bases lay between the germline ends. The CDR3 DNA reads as TGTGCCAGCAGCTCCGGGTCTCCCCAGGATGGCTACACCTTC. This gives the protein CASSSGSPQDGYTF.

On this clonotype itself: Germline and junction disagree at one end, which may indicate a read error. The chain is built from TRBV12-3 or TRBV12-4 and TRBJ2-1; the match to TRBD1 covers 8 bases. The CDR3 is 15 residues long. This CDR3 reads CTSSLVGQGASEQFF. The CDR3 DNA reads TGTACCAGCAGTTTAGTGGGCCAGGGGGCAAGTGAGCAGTTCTTC.

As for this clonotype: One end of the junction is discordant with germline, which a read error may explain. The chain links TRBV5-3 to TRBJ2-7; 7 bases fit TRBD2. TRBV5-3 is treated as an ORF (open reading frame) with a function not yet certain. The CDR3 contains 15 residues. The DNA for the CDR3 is TGTGCCAGCAGCTCCGGCGGGAGCTCCTTACGTGGGCAGTACTTC. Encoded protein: CASSSGGSSLRGQYF.

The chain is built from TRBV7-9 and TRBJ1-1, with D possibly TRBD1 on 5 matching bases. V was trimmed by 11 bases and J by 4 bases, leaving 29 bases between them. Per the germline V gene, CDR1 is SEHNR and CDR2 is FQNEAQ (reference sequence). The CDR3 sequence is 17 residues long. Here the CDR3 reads CASCGAGIGEIRTEAFF. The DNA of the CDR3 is TGTGCCTCGTGCGGGGCGGGCATAGGGGAGATCCGCACTGAAGCTTTCTTT.

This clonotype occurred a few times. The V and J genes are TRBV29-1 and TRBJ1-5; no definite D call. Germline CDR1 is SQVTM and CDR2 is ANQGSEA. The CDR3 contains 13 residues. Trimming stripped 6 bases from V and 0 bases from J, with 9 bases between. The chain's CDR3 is CSVVVDSNQPQHF. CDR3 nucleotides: TGCAGCGTCGTAGTAGATAGCAATCAGCCCCAGCATTTT.

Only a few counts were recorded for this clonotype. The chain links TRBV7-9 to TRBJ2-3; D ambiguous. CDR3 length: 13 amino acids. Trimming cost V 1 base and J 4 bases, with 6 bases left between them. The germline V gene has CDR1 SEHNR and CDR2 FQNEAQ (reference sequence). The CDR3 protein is CASSLDSSDTQYF. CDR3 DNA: TGTGCCAGCAGCTTAGACTCCTCAGATACGCAGTATTTT.

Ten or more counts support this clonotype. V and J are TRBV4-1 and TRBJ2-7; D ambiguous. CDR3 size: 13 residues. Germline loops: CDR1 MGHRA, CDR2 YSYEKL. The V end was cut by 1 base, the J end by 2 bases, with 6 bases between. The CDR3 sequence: CASSQGEAYEQYF. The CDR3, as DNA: TGCGCCAGCAGCCAAGGGGAAGCCTACGAGCAGTACTTC.

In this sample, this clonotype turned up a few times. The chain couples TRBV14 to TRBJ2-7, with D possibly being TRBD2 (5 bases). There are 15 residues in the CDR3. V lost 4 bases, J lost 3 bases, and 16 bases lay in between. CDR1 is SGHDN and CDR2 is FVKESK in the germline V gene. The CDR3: CASSPTGNRNYEQYF. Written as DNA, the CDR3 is TGTGCCAGCAGCCCGACGGGAAATCGGAACTACGAGCAGTACTTC.

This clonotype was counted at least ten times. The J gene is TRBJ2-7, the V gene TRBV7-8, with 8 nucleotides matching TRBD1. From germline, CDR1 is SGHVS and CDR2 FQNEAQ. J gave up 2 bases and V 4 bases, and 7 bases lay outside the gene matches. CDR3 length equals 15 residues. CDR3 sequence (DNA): TGTGCCAGCAGCTCGGACAGGGTGAAACCCTACGAGCAGTACTTC. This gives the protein CASSSDRVKPYEQYF.

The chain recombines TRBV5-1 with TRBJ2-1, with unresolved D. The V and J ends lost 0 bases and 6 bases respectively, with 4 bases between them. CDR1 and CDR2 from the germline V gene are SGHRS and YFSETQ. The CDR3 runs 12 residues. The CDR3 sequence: CASSLEANEQFF. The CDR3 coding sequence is TGCGCCAGCAGCTTGGAAGCCAATGAGCAGTTCTTC.

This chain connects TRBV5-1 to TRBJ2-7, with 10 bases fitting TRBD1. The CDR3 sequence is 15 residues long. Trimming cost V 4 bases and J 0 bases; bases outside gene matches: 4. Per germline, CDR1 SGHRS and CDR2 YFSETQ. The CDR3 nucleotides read TGCGCCAGCAGCCAATGGGACAGGGGCTCCTACGAGCAGTACTTC. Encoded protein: CASSQWDRGSYEQYF.

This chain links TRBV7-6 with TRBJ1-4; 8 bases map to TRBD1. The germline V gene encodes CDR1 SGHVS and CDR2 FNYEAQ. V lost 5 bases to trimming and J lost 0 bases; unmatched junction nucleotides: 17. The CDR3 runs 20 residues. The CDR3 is CASSHDLTGGVSPTNEKLFF. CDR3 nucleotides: TGTGCCAGCAGCCACGACCTAACAGGGGGTGTGAGTCCAACTAATGAAAAACTGTTTTTT.

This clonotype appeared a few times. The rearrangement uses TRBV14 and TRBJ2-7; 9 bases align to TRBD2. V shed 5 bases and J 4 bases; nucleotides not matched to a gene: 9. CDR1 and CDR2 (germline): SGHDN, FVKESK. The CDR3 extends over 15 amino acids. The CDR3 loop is CASSSDSGRFYEQYF. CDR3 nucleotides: TGTGCCAGCAGCTCGGATAGCGGGAGATTTTACGAGCAGTACTTC.